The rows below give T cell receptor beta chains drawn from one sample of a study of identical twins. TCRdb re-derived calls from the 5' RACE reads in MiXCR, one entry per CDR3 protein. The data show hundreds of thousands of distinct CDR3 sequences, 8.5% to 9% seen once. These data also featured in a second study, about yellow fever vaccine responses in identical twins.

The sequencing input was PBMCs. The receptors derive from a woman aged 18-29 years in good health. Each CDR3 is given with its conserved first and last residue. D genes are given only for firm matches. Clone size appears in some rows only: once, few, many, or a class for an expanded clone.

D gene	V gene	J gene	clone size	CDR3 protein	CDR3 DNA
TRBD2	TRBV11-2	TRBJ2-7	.	CASSPPGLAREQYF	TGTGCCAGCAGCCCACCGGGACTAGCAAGGGAGCAGTACTTC
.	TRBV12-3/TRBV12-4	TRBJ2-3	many	CASSPTETDTQYF	TGTGCCAGCAGTCCGACAGAGACAGATACGCAGTATTTT
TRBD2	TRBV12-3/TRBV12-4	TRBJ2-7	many	CASRRPGTSGSEQYF	TGTGCCAGCAGACGACCCGGGACTAGCGGGAGTGAACAGTACTTC
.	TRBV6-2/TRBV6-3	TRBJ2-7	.	CASSYGEQYF	TGTGCCAGCAGTTATGGCGAGCAGTACTTC
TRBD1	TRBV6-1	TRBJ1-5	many	CASRTGPGRPQHF	TGTGCCAGTCGGACAGGGCCCGGTCGGCCCCAGCATTTT
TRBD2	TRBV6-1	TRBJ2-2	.	CASKYQGGDTGELFF	TGTGCCAGCAAATATCAGGGAGGGGACACCGGGGAGCTGTTTTTT
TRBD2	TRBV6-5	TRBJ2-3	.	CASSYSKLAGGPGTDTQYF	TGTGCCAGCAGTTACTCGAAACTAGCGGGGGGGCCGGGCACAGATACGCAGTATTTT
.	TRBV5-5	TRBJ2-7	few	CASSLYSGAYEQYF	TGTGCCAGCAGCTTATACTCAGGGGCCTACGAGCAGTACTTC
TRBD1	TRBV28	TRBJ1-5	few	CASRDNRGLGNQPQHF	TGTGCCAGCAGGGACAACAGGGGATTGGGCAATCAGCCCCAGCATTTT
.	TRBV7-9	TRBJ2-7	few	CASSLSVGQAVYEQYF	TGTGCCAGCAGCTTAAGTGTTGGGCAGGCCGTATACGAGCAGTACTTC
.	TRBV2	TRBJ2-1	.	CVSQGRYNEQFF	TGTGTAAGTCAGGGCAGGTACAATGAGCAGTTCTTC
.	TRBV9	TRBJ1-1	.	CASSPSLVSNTEAFF	TGTGCCAGCAGTCCCTCCCTGGTGAGTAACACTGAAGCTTTCTTT
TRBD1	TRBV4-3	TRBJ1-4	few	CASSQDTGAADNEKLFF	TGCGCCAGCAGCCAGGATACAGGGGCCGCCGATAATGAAAAACTGTTTTTT
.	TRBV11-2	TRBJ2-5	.	CASSWSGTKYQETQYF	TGTGCCAGCAGCTGGTCCGGGACAAAGTACCAAGAGACCCAGTACTTC
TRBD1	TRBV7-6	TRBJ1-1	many	CASSLGQGLTEAFF	TGTGCCAGCAGCTTAGGACAGGGGCTCACTGAAGCTTTCTTT
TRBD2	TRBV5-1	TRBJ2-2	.	CASSLARSSGPGELFF	TGCGCCAGCAGCTTGGCCCGCTCTAGCGGCCCCGGGGAGCTGTTTTTT
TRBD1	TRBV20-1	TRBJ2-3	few	CSAYRDSDYTQYF	TGCAGTGCTTACCGGGACAGCGATTATACGCAGTATTTT
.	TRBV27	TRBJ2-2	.	CASGTRGVTGELFF	TGTGCCAGCGGAACAAGGGGGGTCACCGGGGAGCTGTTTTTT
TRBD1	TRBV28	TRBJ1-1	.	CASSRRDRTEAFF	TGTGCCAGCAGTCGCAGGGACAGAACTGAAGCTTTCTTT
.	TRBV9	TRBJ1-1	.	CASSVDSKTPEAFF	TGTGCCAGCAGCGTAGACTCGAAGACCCCCGAGGCTTTCTTT
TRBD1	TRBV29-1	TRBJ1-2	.	CSVAGQGGGYTF	TGCAGCGTCGCCGGACAGGGTGGGGGCTACACCTTC
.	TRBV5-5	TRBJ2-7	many	CASSPVRPNYEQYF	TGTGCCAGCAGCCCGGTCCGCCCTAACTACGAGCAGTACTTC
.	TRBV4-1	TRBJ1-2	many	CASSQGNRDFYGYTF	TGCGCCAGCAGCCAGGGCAACCGGGACTTCTATGGCTACACCTTC
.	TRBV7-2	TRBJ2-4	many	CASSFWGTKNIQYF	TGTGCCAGCAGCTTTTGGGGTACCAAAAACATTCAGTACTTC
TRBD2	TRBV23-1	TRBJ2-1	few	CASSQAGVNEQFF	TGCGCCAGCAGTCAAGCGGGAGTCAATGAGCAGTTCTTC
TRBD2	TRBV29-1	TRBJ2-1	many	CSVEGLAGGYSYNEQFF	TGCAGCGTTGAAGGTCTAGCGGGGGGCTACTCCTACAATGAGCAGTTCTTC
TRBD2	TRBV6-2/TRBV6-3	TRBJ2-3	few	CASSWKSSGEQYF	TGTGCCAGCAGCTGGAAATCTAGCGGGGAGCAGTATTTT
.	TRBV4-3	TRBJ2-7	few	CASSQGFPPWVGVMGEQYF	TGCGCCAGCAGCCAAGGTTTCCCCCCTTGGGTGGGAGTCATGGGCGAGCAGTACTTC
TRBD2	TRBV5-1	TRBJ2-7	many	CASSLGLAGPYEQYF	TGCGCCAGCAGCTTGGGGCTAGCGGGGCCCTACGAGCAGTACTTC
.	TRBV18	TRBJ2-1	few	CASSETENNEQFF	TGTGCCAGCTCAGAAACAGAAAACAATGAGCAGTTCTTC